Sequencing of this T cell receptor (beta chain) was carried out in a study of Siglec-9 on CD8 T cells in melanoma. From germline, CDR1 is SEHNR and CDR2 FQNEAQ (reference sequence). The CDR3 runs to 14 residues. V lost 3 bases and J lost 7; bases outside the gene matches: 5. Note on this clone: Its antigen is currently unknown.

Study findings and constraints: Siglec-9 reportedly marks and regulates an effector memory CD8+ T-cell subset apparently accumulating in melanoma tumors.

Generated by immunoSEQ multiplex PCR, the TCRdb table keeps only in-frame clones and is missing some. This sample yields almost 30,000 clones, of which 80% are seen a single time; less than 7% belongs to the top ten. The receptor was isolated from a human donor in good health. The chain links TRBV7-9 to TRBJ1-2; 10 bases fit TRBD1. The sample consisted of Siglec-9- CD8+ T cells sorted from blood. The chain's CDR3 is CASSFGGQGLGYTF. In nucleotides, the CDR3 is TGTGCCAGCAGCTTCGGGGGACAGGGGCTTGGCTACACCTTC.